This passage covers 26 T cell receptor beta chains from one sample sequenced in a study of T cell responses to AZD1222 COVID-19 vaccine. The table came from immunoSEQ multiplex PCR; TCRdb's copy has only in-frame clones and leaves some out. The table includes nearly 90,000 clones, approximately 90% detected once. The starting material was peripheral blood, obtained 28 days after the second AZD1222 dose. The receptors here all came from an adult who received the AZD1222 COVID-19 vaccine.

This chain connects TRBV5-6 to TRBJ1-2; 9 bases match TRBD1. The CDR3 has 18 amino acids. V was clipped by 4 bases and J by 4 bases; unmatched bases: 17. Germline CDR1 SGHDT, CDR2 YYEEEE. The CDR3 DNA sequence: TGTGCCAGCAGCCCGGCGCGGGACAGGGCAAAATGGGTCTATGGCTACACCTTC. This encodes CASSPARDRAKWVYGYTF.

The chain couples TRBV21-1 to TRBJ2-7. TRBV21-1 is a known pseudogene. The CDR3 loop spans 14 amino acids. The CDR3 DNA sequence: TGTGCCCCTCCCCGACGGGGCCGAGGCTACGAGCAGTACTTC. This sequence encodes CAPPRRGRGYEQYF.

The chain joins TRBV28 to TRBJ2-2; 7 bases are shared with TRBD2. This CDR3 region has 18 residues. Germline loops: CDR1 MDHEN, CDR2 SYDVKM. V trimming: 4 bases; J trimming: 5 bases; junction bases outside the gene matches: 16. The CDR3 DNA follows: TGTGCCAGCAGTTCAGTGGTTCGGGAGGCTAGAGGAACCGGGGAGCTGTTTTTT. Translation gives CASSSVVREARGTGELFF.

The chain recombines TRBV2 with TRBJ2-3; 7 bases are a match to TRBD2. This CDR3 comprises 15 residues. CDR1 is SNHLY, CDR2 FYNNEI, per germline. V gave up 6 bases and J gave up 1 base; unmatched junction bases: 7. The CDR3 DNA reads as TGTGCCAGCAGGCCTACTAGCGTAGGCACAGATACGCAGTATTTT. This gives the protein CASRPTSVGTDTQYF.

The sample holds a few counts of this clone. This rearrangement joins TRBV25-1 to TRBJ1-6; D call uncertain. The germline V gene encodes CDR1 MGHDK and CDR2 SYGVNS. Trimming took off 7 bases at V and 6 bases at J, with 13 bases between the two ends. There are 14 residues in the CDR3. DNA for the CDR3: TGTGCCAGCAACCTACAGAGCCCTAATTCACCCCTCCACTTT. This translates into CASNLQSPNSPLHF.

This clone showed up many times. This chain joins TRBV19 and TRBJ2-3; a possible D gene is TRBD2 (6 bases). This CDR3 has 15 residues. V lost 1 base, J lost 2 bases, and 10 bases lay in between. Germline lookup yields CDR1 LNHDA and CDR2 SQIVND (reference sequence). CDR3 nucleotides: TGTGCCAGTAGTATAGGACTAGAGCTCACAGATACGCAGTATTTT. Protein: CASSIGLELTDTQYF.

The genes are TRBV5-4 and TRBJ2-5, with 13 bases fitting TRBD2. The CDR3 runs 16 residues. Trimming at V came to 0 bases and at J to 5 bases, leaving 4 bases not matched to a gene. In germline, CDR1 is SGHNT, CDR2 YYREEE (reference sequence). CDR3 residues: CASSLGLAGGQETQYF. The CDR3 region has the DNA TGTGCCAGCAGCTTGGGACTAGCGGGGGGCCAGGAGACCCAGTACTTC.

The J gene is TRBJ1-2, the V gene TRBV6-1; no firm D call. CDR1 is MNHNS and CDR2 is SASEGT in the germline V gene. Trimming removed 3 bases at V and 4 bases at J, with 6 bases between. The CDR3 length is 12 residues. The CDR3 region has the DNA TGTGCCAGCAGTGAGGCCGCCTATGGCTACACCTTC. Its translation is CASSEAAYGYTF.

This chain connects TRBV6-4 to TRBJ1-2, with D unclear. Trimming removed 4 bases from V and 2 bases from J, with 8 bases in between. CDR3 length: 13 amino acids. Germline lookup yields CDR1 MRHNA and CDR2 SNTAGT. The CDR3 nucleotides read TGTGCCAGCAGTGCCACACCGAACTATGGCTACACCTTC. This encodes CASSATPNYGYTF.

The chain has TRBV9 and TRBJ1-4; D is unclear. V shed 4 bases and J shed 6 bases, with 16 bases lying between them. The germline CDR1 and CDR2 sequences are SGDLS and YYNGEE. The CDR3 sequence is 15 residues long. CDR3 sequence (DNA): TGTGCCAGCAGCCTCACCTCCTATGGTGATGAAAAACTGTTTTTT. It yields the protein CASSLTSYGDEKLFF.

The CDR3 nucleotides read TGTGCCAGCAGCTCGGGTTTGCGGCTTACGGTTAATGAAAAACTGTTTTTT. Translation: CASSSGLRLTVNEKLFF. V and J are TRBV7-9 and TRBJ1-4; D is unresolved. This CDR3 region has 17 residues. Germline V gene sequence: CDR1 SEHNR, CDR2 FQNEAQ (reference sequence). V lost 4 bases and J 4 bases, leaving 19 bases between the germline ends. Full variable domain (rest looked up from reference TRBV7-9 and TRBJ1-4): DTGVSQNPRHKITKRGQNVTFRCDPISEHNRLYWYRQTLGQGPEFLTYFQNEAQLEKSRLLSDRFSAERPKGSFSTLEIQRTEQGDSAMYLCASSSGLRLTVNEKLFFGSGTQLSVL.

V is TRBV11-3 and J is TRBJ1-6, with 7 bases that match TRBD1. Germline V gene data show CDR1 as SGHNT and CDR2 as YENEEA. CDR3 size: 18 residues. V lost 5 bases, J lost 0 bases, and 10 bases stayed unmatched. The CDR3 sequence is CASSPNRGTSSYNSPLHF. In nucleotides, the CDR3 is TGTGCCAGCAGCCCAAACAGGGGTACGAGCTCCTATAATTCACCCCTCCACTTT.

The sample holds a few counts of this clone. The V and J genes are TRBV13 and TRBJ1-6; TRBD1 is a possible D gene (6 bases). With 5 bases removed from V and 0 bases from J, the gap between germline ends came to 26 bases. CDR3 length equals 21 residues. The germline V gene encodes CDR1 PRHDT and CDR2 FYEKMQ (reference sequence). CDR3 nucleotides: TGTGCCAGCAGCCCCCAGGGTGACAGGATTTTTAGGAGCTCCTATAATTCACCCCTCCACTTT. Residues: CASSPQGDRIFRSSYNSPLHF.

The chain links TRBV20-1 to TRBJ1-2; D ambiguous. Trimming removed 3 bases from V and 13 bases from J, with 24 bases in between. CDR3 length: 14 residues. The germline CDR1 and CDR2 sequences are DFQATT and SNEGSKA (reference sequence). Here the CDR3 reads CSASVLRTASGSTF. CDR3 sequence (DNA): TGCAGTGCTAGTGTCCTGCGGACGGCATCGGGGAGCACCTTC.

This sequence joins TRBV19 and TRBJ1-6; 7 positions match TRBD1. Germline V lookup: CDR1 LNHDA, CDR2 SQIVND (reference sequence). The trim removed 6 bases at V and 7 bases at J, leaving 6 bases unmatched. This CDR3 is 14 amino acids long. The CDR3 here is CASRATGVNSPLHF. DNA of the CDR3: TGTGCCAGTAGGGCAACAGGGGTAAATTCACCCCTCCACTTT.

The V call is TRBV5-1, the J call TRBJ1-1; 9 nucleotides match TRBD1. There are 15 residues in the CDR3. From germline, CDR1 is SGHRS and CDR2 YFSETQ. V lost 4 bases and J lost 1; bases outside the gene matches: 5. As DNA, the CDR3 is TGCGCCAGCAGCGGCACGACAGGGGGGAACACTGAAGCTTTCTTT. Residues: CASSGTTGGNTEAFF. Full variable domain (remainder filled in from reference TRBV5-1 and TRBJ1-1): KAGVTQTPRYLIKTRGQQVTLSCSPISGHRSVSWYQQTPGQGLQFLFEYFSETQRNKGNFPGRFSGRQFSNSRSEMNVSTLELGDSALYLCASSGTTGGNTEAFFGQGTRLTVV.

The V call is TRBV11-3, the J call TRBJ1-2; a possible D gene is TRBD1 (5 bases). Germline lookup yields CDR1 SGHNT and CDR2 YENEEA. The CDR3 sequence is 13 residues long. With 5 bases removed from V and 7 bases from J, the gap between germline ends came to 14 bases. The CDR3 sequence is CASSPDPGGGYTF. As DNA, the CDR3 is TGTGCCAGCAGCCCAGACCCCGGGGGTGGCTACACCTTC.

This rearrangement joins TRBV12-5 to TRBJ2-7; D call uncertain. V lost 7 bases, J lost 4 bases, and 11 bases lay in between. This CDR3 spans 12 amino acids. Germline V gene sequence: CDR1 LGHNT, CDR2 FRNRAP. The CDR3 reads CASVWGFYEQYF. Written as DNA, the CDR3 is TGTGCTAGTGTGTGGGGTTTTTACGAGCAGTACTTC. The complete variable domain, with remaining parts taken from reference TRBV12-5 and TRBJ2-7, reads DARVTQTPRHKVTEMGQEVTMRCQPILGHNTVFWYRQTMMQGLELLAYFRNRAPLDDSGMPKDRFSAEMPDATLATLKIQPSEPRDSAVYFCASVWGFYEQYFGPGTRLTVT.

The chain is built from TRBV5-1 and TRBJ1-2; 8 nucleotides agree with TRBD1. V lost 4 bases and J lost 4; bases outside the gene matches: 6. The germline gives CDR1 SGHRS, CDR2 YFSETQ. The CDR3 sequence is 14 residues long. CDR3 in DNA: TGCGCCAGCAGCAACAAAACAGGGGGCTATGGCTACACCTTC. Amino acids: CASSNKTGGYGYTF. The full variable domain, completed using reference TRBV5-1 and TRBJ1-2, is KAGVTQTPRYLIKTRGQQVTLSCSPISGHRSVSWYQQTPGQGLQFLFEYFSETQRNKGNFPGRFSGRQFSNSRSEMNVSTLELGDSALYLCASSNKTGGYGYTFGSGTRLTVV.

The J gene is TRBJ1-5, the V gene TRBV28; the D is unclear. CDR1 is MDHEN and CDR2 is SYDVKM in the germline V gene. This CDR3 comprises 19 residues. V was shortened by 0 bases and J by 4 bases, with 22 bases between the two germline ends. The CDR3 sequence is CASSLWERRASLPNQPQHF. The CDR3 DNA reads as TGTGCCAGCAGTTTATGGGAAAGGAGGGCGAGTCTCCCAAATCAGCCCCAGCATTTT.

As DNA, the CDR3 is TGCGCCAGCAGTGAGTCTTTGGGTCGAGTGCAGTACTTC. Its protein is CASSESLGRVQYF. V is TRBV10-1 and J is TRBJ2-7; D gene unclear. Trimming removed 0 bases at V and 9 bases at J, with 12 bases between. The CDR3 totals 13 residues. The germline V gene has CDR1 WNHNN and CDR2 SYGVQD (reference sequence).

The gene calls are TRBV2 and TRBJ2-7; D possibly corresponds to TRBD1 (5 bases). CDR1 is SNHLY, CDR2 FYNNEI, per germline. The CDR3 is made up of 13 amino acids. Between the trimmed V and J ends, which lost 5 bases and 0 bases, there was a span of 8 bases. This chain's CDR3 is CASSPDSSYEQYF. The CDR3 DNA sequence: TGTGCCAGCAGTCCAGACAGCTCCTACGAGCAGTACTTC.

V and J are TRBV5-6 and TRBJ2-7; no reliable D call. The germline V gene encodes CDR1 SGHDT and CDR2 YYEEEE. The CDR3 is 15 residues long. V was pared by 3 bases and J by 2 bases, with 15 bases between. The CDR3 region has the DNA TGTGCCAGCAGCTCCCCCGGCAGGAAGACCTACGAGCAGTACTTC. Translated: CASSSPGRKTYEQYF.

The chain combines TRBV2 with TRBJ1-1; TRBD1 aligns across 11 bases. V shed 3 bases and J 0 bases; nucleotides not matched to a gene: 3. Germline CDR1 reads SNHLY; CDR2 reads FYNNEI. The length of the CDR3 is 16 residues. CDR3 region: CASSDGTGGLNTEAFF. Here the CDR3 DNA reads TGTGCCAGCAGTGATGGGACAGGGGGACTGAACACTGAAGCTTTCTTT. Full variable domain (rest looked up from reference TRBV2 and TRBJ1-1): EPEVTQTPSHQVTQMGQEVILRCVPISNHLYFYWYRQILGQKVEFLVSFYNNEISEKSEIFDDQFSVERPDGSNFTLKIRSTKLEDSAMYFCASSDGTGGLNTEAFFGQGTRLTVV.

J is TRBJ1-4 and V is TRBV27; TRBD1 matches at 8 bases. Germline CDR1 is MNHEY and CDR2 is SMNVEV (reference sequence). This CDR3 is 14 amino acids long. V trimming: 5 bases; J trimming: 5 bases; junction bases outside the gene matches: 4. CDR3 bases: TGTGCCAGCAGTAGGGACAGGCTAAATGAAAAACTGTTTTTT. Protein sequence: CASSRDRLNEKLFF.

The chain couples TRBV19 to TRBJ1-1; D gene uncertain. The CDR3 runs 15 residues. V lost 5 bases, J lost 4 bases, and 17 bases lay in between. Germline V gene data show CDR1 as LNHDA and CDR2 as SQIVND (reference sequence). Here the CDR3 DNA reads TGTGCCAGTAGTGTGGGAGTACGGGCTAGCACTGAAGCTTTCTTT. It encodes CASSVGVRASTEAFF.